This TCR beta chain derives from a study of low-dose radiotherapy and immunotherapy resistance in tumors. In the study overall: Members of Cohort 2 were treated with 1 Gy per fraction every two weeks; their total was 13 Gy over 26 weeks.

Documented time point: before trial treatment. The treatment that donors received included nivolumab, ipilimumab, aspirin, low-dose cyclophosphamide and low-dose radiotherapy. The V and J ends lost 4 bases and 5 bases respectively, with 17 bases between them. This CDR3 is built from 15 residues. TRAV- and TRBV-specific primers were used for first-strand cDNA, which covered alpha and beta chains. The TCRs were subjected to amplification over 20 PCR cycles employing a constant-region primer in conjunction with a V-primer adapter. TCRdb reprocessed the reads via MiXCR and lists one record per CDR3 protein. The sample contains around 68,000 distinct CDR3 sequences, 26% of which appear only once.

The gene calls are TRBV12-3 or TRBV12-4 and TRBJ1-1; no firm D call. The sequenced sample was PBMCs, obtained before treatment. The TCR originated in a male donor with rectosigmoid adenocarcinoma. CDR3 loop: CASSSTQWGRTEAFF. For the CDR3, the DNA is TGTGCCAGCAGTTCCACCCAATGGGGTCGGACTGAAGCTTTCTTT.